This T cell receptor beta chain appears in the sequencing data of a study of blood T cell repertoires in COVID-19. CDR1 is SGHVS, CDR2 FQNEAQ, per germline. J lost 5 bases, V lost 5 bases, and 7 bases had no gene match. This CDR3 is built from 15 residues. Method: immunoSEQ multiplex PCR; TCRdb's copy keeps in-frame clones and lacks some. The data hold about 230,000 clones, with approximately 90% observed a single time. Sequenced input: peripheral blood. The rearrangement joins TRBV7-8 to TRBJ2-3, with 10 bases that match TRBD2. This receptor was taken from a man younger than 40 with COVID-19, enrolled during active disease. The CDR3 loop is CASSQTSGQLDTQYF. The CDR3 DNA reads TGTGCCAGCAGCCAGACTAGCGGGCAATTAGATACGCAGTATTTT. Looking up the rest from reference TRBV7-8 and TRBJ2-3 gives the full variable domain: GAGVSQSPRYKVAKRGQDVALRCDPISGHVSLFWYQQALGQGPEFLTYFQNEAQLDKSGLPSDRFFAERPEGSVSTLKIQRTQQEDSAVYLCASSQTSGQLDTQYFGPGTRLTVL.